Listed below are T cell receptor beta chains from one sample, sequenced in a study of blood T cells in healthy people across ages. TCRdb used MiXCR to reprocess the 5' RACE reads, holding one entry per CDR3 protein. The repertoire has approximately 1.5 million distinct CDR3 sequences, around 40% of them found once; the top ten carry around 4%. What was sequenced was blood. The receptors shown here come from a woman aged 18 to 35 in good health. The CDR3 runs from the conserved cysteine through the conserved F or W. The D gene is left open where the match is weak. Expanded clones are given a class, and other clones once, few, many or no size at all.

abundance: few
v_gene: TRBV15
j_gene: TRBJ1-4
d_gene: -
CDR3aa: CATSREGARTNEKLFF
CDR3nt: TGTGCCACCAGCAGAGAAGGGGCACGGACAAATGAAAAACTGTTTTTT

abundance: -
v_gene: TRBV20-1
j_gene: TRBJ2-1
d_gene: TRBD2
CDR3aa: CSARGAGTSSFF
CDR3nt: TGCAGTGCTAGAGGCGCCGGGACTAGCTCGTTCTTC

abundance: few
v_gene: TRBV20-1
j_gene: TRBJ2-4
d_gene: TRBD2
CDR3aa: CSATRAGGLGKNIQYF
CDR3nt: TGCAGTGCTACAAGAGCGGGGGGGCTCGGCAAAAACATTCAGTACTTC

abundance: -
v_gene: TRBV12-3/TRBV12-4
j_gene: TRBJ2-5
d_gene: TRBD2
CDR3aa: CASSLRVRGGYQETQYF
CDR3nt: TGTGCCAGCAGTTTAAGGGTGCGGGGGGGGTACCAAGAGACCCAGTACTTC

abundance: few
v_gene: TRBV20-1
j_gene: TRBJ1-2
d_gene: -
CDR3aa: CSARAVPRWDDYGYTF
CDR3nt: TGCAGTGCTAGAGCGGTTCCCCGCTGGGATGACTATGGCTACACCTTC

abundance: -
v_gene: TRBV29-1
j_gene: TRBJ2-3
d_gene: TRBD2
CDR3aa: CSVDVLAGSTDTQYF
CDR3nt: TGCAGCGTTGATGTACTAGCGGGGAGCACAGATACGCAGTATTTT

abundance: -
v_gene: TRBV6-2/TRBV6-3
j_gene: TRBJ1-1
d_gene: -
CDR3aa: CASSLQTTEAFF
CDR3nt: TGTGCCAGCAGCCTACAGACGACTGAAGCTTTCTTT

abundance: few
v_gene: TRBV6-2/TRBV6-3
j_gene: TRBJ2-7
d_gene: TRBD2
CDR3aa: CASSYGGTSMHEQYF
CDR3nt: TGTGCCAGCAGTTACGGGGGGACTAGCATGCACGAGCAGTACTTC

abundance: -
v_gene: TRBV6-2/TRBV6-3
j_gene: TRBJ2-3
d_gene: TRBD2
CDR3aa: CASSYSGAGGPFATDTQYF
CDR3nt: TGTGCCAGCAGTTACTCCGGCGCGGGGGGTCCATTTGCCACAGATACGCAGTATTTT

abundance: few
v_gene: TRBV20-1
j_gene: TRBJ2-3
d_gene: TRBD2
CDR3aa: CSARVASGPSPSTDTQYF
CDR3nt: TGCAGTGCTAGAGTGGCTAGCGGGCCCTCTCCTAGCACAGATACGCAGTATTTT

abundance: few
v_gene: TRBV27
j_gene: TRBJ2-7
d_gene: TRBD1
CDR3aa: CASSLDRGRGYEQYF
CDR3nt: TGTGCCAGCAGTTTGGACAGGGGGCGAGGCTACGAGCAGTACTTC

abundance: -
v_gene: TRBV7-2
j_gene: TRBJ2-7
d_gene: TRBD2
CDR3aa: CASSFASGNYEQYF
CDR3nt: TGTGCCAGCAGCTTTGCTAGCGGAAACTACGAGCAGTACTTC

abundance: -
v_gene: TRBV6-2/TRBV6-3
j_gene: TRBJ2-1
d_gene: -
CDR3aa: CASSSRVDEQFF
CDR3nt: TGTGCCAGCAGTTCCAGGGTCGATGAGCAGTTCTTC

abundance: -
v_gene: TRBV10-3
j_gene: TRBJ2-1
d_gene: -
CDR3aa: CAIMRDLSYNEQFF
CDR3nt: TGTGCCATCATGAGGGACCTCTCCTACAATGAGCAGTTCTTC

abundance: few
v_gene: TRBV12-3/TRBV12-4
j_gene: TRBJ2-1
d_gene: TRBD1
CDR3aa: CASSIQRTGGREQFF
CDR3nt: TGTGCCAGCAGCATCCAAAGAACAGGGGGCAGGGAGCAGTTCTTC

abundance: -
v_gene: TRBV6-2/TRBV6-3
j_gene: TRBJ2-4
d_gene: -
CDR3aa: CAGRLRALAKNIQYF
CDR3nt: TGTGCCGGCCGTCTCCGGGCACTAGCCAAAAACATTCAGTACTTC

abundance: -
v_gene: TRBV7-2
j_gene: TRBJ2-5
d_gene: -
CDR3aa: CASSLGRGPVETQYF
CDR3nt: TGTGCCAGCAGCTTGGGACGGGGTCCAGTAGAGACCCAGTACTTC

abundance: many
v_gene: TRBV29-1
j_gene: TRBJ2-1
d_gene: -
CDR3aa: CSVEGTSSSYNEQFF
CDR3nt: TGCAGCGTTGAAGGGACCTCGAGCTCCTACAATGAGCAGTTCTTC

abundance: -
v_gene: TRBV19
j_gene: TRBJ2-7
d_gene: -
CDR3aa: CASSQVIGYYNEQYF
CDR3nt: TGTGCCAGTTCCCAGGTGATAGGTTACTACAATGAGCAGTACTTC

abundance: -
v_gene: TRBV29-1
j_gene: TRBJ1-1
d_gene: -
CDR3aa: CSVLARGNTEAFF
CDR3nt: TGCAGCGTGCTTGCGCGGGGGAACACTGAAGCTTTCTTT

abundance: -
v_gene: TRBV4-3
j_gene: TRBJ2-3
d_gene: TRBD2
CDR3aa: CASSQDRLAGAGKDTQYF
CDR3nt: TGCGCCAGCAGCCAAGACCGACTAGCGGGGGCTGGTAAGGATACGCAGTATTTT

abundance: once
v_gene: TRBV4-1
j_gene: TRBJ2-7
d_gene: -
CDR3aa: CASSPGQGLFEQYF
CDR3nt: TGCGCCAGCAGCCCCGGGCAGGGACTCTTCGAGCAGTACTTC

abundance: -
v_gene: TRBV30
j_gene: TRBJ2-5
d_gene: -
CDR3aa: CAWSVSSQETQYF
CDR3nt: TGTGCCTGGAGTGTATCCAGCCAAGAGACCCAGTACTTC

abundance: few
v_gene: TRBV28
j_gene: TRBJ2-1
d_gene: -
CDR3aa: CASSADNAAPYYNEQFF
CDR3nt: TGTGCCAGCAGTGCCGACAACGCCGCACCCTACTACAATGAGCAGTTCTTC

abundance: few
v_gene: TRBV15
j_gene: TRBJ1-1
d_gene: -
CDR3aa: CATSSSRRSEAFF
CDR3nt: TGTGCCACCAGCAGTTCGAGGCGGTCTGAAGCTTTCTTT

abundance: -
v_gene: TRBV7-9
j_gene: TRBJ2-3
d_gene: -
CDR3aa: CASNYRETDTQYF
CDR3nt: TGTGCCAGCAACTACAGGGAAACAGATACGCAGTATTTT

abundance: few
v_gene: TRBV29-1
j_gene: TRBJ1-2
d_gene: -
CDR3aa: CSVEFQGYGYTF
CDR3nt: TGCAGCGTTGAATTTCAGGGCTATGGCTACACCTTC

abundance: once
v_gene: TRBV20-1
j_gene: TRBJ2-5
d_gene: -
CDR3aa: CSAPDGQRETQYF
CDR3nt: TGCAGTGCACCGGACGGTCAGAGGGAGACCCAGTACTTC

abundance: few
v_gene: TRBV4-1
j_gene: TRBJ2-3
d_gene: -
CDR3aa: CASSQARTSTDTQYF
CDR3nt: TGCGCCAGCAGCCAGGCTAGAACTAGCACAGATACGCAGTATTTT

abundance: few
v_gene: TRBV6-5
j_gene: TRBJ2-7
d_gene: TRBD1
CDR3aa: CASSTRTGLGEQYF
CDR3nt: TGTGCCAGCAGTACCCGGACAGGGCTAGGAGAGCAGTACTTC

abundance: -
v_gene: TRBV7-2
j_gene: TRBJ2-5
d_gene: TRBD2
CDR3aa: CASSPKAASGKNEQYF
CDR3nt: TGTGCCAGCAGCCCGAAAGCGGCTAGCGGCAAGAATGAGCAGTACTTC

abundance: -
v_gene: TRBV11-2
j_gene: TRBJ2-1
d_gene: -
CDR3aa: CASSLGGTPGNERFF
CDR3nt: TGTGCCAGCAGCTTAGGAGGGACTCCGGGAAATGAGCGGTTCTTC

abundance: many
v_gene: TRBV7-2
j_gene: TRBJ2-1
d_gene: -
CDR3aa: CASSLAGTEDYTTQFF
CDR3nt: TGTGCCAGCAGTTTGGCCGGGACAGAGGACTACACGACCCAGTTCTTC

abundance: few
v_gene: TRBV4-3
j_gene: TRBJ1-6
d_gene: -
CDR3aa: CASSLRSGGFFMDSPLHF
CDR3nt: TGCGCCAGCAGCCTGAGGAGCGGGGGTTTTTTCATGGATTCACCCCTCCACTTT

abundance: -
v_gene: TRBV7-9
j_gene: TRBJ1-4
d_gene: TRBD1
CDR3aa: CASSPWGQLEKLFF
CDR3nt: TGCGCCAGCAGCCCCTGGGGACAGCTCGAAAAACTGTTTTTT

abundance: -
v_gene: TRBV29-1
j_gene: TRBJ2-1
d_gene: -
CDR3aa: CSVEKSWVGNEQFF
CDR3nt: TGCAGCGTTGAGAAGTCCTGGGTTGGAAATGAGCAGTTCTTC

abundance: few
v_gene: TRBV28
j_gene: TRBJ2-1
d_gene: -
CDR3aa: CASSGGQPGSHNEQFF
CDR3nt: TGTGCCAGCAGTGGAGGACAGCCCGGGAGTCACAATGAGCAGTTCTTC

abundance: few
v_gene: TRBV18
j_gene: TRBJ1-2
d_gene: TRBD1
CDR3aa: CASSQGATSNYGYTF
CDR3nt: TGTGCCAGCTCACAGGGGGCTACGTCTAACTATGGCTACACCTTC

abundance: few
v_gene: TRBV7-2
j_gene: TRBJ1-5
d_gene: -
CDR3aa: CASSGGYQPQHF
CDR3nt: TGTGCCAGCAGCGGAGGGTATCAGCCCCAGCATTTT

abundance: -
v_gene: TRBV29-1
j_gene: TRBJ1-2
d_gene: -
CDR3aa: CSVRTANYGYTF
CDR3nt: TGCAGCGTTCGGACGGCCAACTATGGCTACACCTTC

abundance: few
v_gene: TRBV4-3
j_gene: TRBJ2-3
d_gene: -
CDR3aa: CASSQDNPGGTDTQYF
CDR3nt: TGCGCCAGCAGCCAAGACAACCCAGGGGGCACAGATACGCAGTATTTT

abundance: -
v_gene: TRBV20-1
j_gene: TRBJ1-2
d_gene: -
CDR3aa: CSAIVGGRRGYTF
CDR3nt: TGCAGTGCTATAGTGGGGGGAAGGAGGGGCTACACCTTC

abundance: -
v_gene: TRBV12-5
j_gene: TRBJ2-7
d_gene: -
CDR3aa: CASREGVYEQYF
CDR3nt: TGTGCTAGCCGCGAAGGAGTCTACGAGCAGTACTTC

abundance: -
v_gene: TRBV12-3/TRBV12-4
j_gene: TRBJ1-2
d_gene: -
CDR3aa: CASSLMIGGDYGYTF
CDR3nt: TGTGCCAGCAGTCTCATGATAGGGGGGGACTATGGCTACACCTTC

abundance: -
v_gene: TRBV7-2
j_gene: TRBJ2-7
d_gene: -
CDR3aa: CASSTSGPPLYEQYF
CDR3nt: TGTGCCAGCAGCACCAGTGGACCGCCTCTTTACGAGCAGTACTTC

abundance: few
v_gene: TRBV4-1
j_gene: TRBJ2-3
d_gene: TRBD2
CDR3aa: CASSHPGLAGNTDTQYF
CDR3nt: TGCGCCAGCAGCCACCCCGGACTAGCGGGTAACACAGATACGCAGTATTTT

abundance: few
v_gene: TRBV20-1
j_gene: TRBJ2-1
d_gene: -
CDR3aa: CSARAVSYNEQFF
CDR3nt: TGCAGTGCTCGGGCAGTATCGTACAATGAGCAGTTCTTC

abundance: many
v_gene: TRBV20-1
j_gene: TRBJ1-2
d_gene: -
CDR3aa: CSARAGTGGYTF
CDR3nt: TGCAGTGCTAGAGCGGGGACGGGTGGCTACACCTTC

abundance: -
v_gene: TRBV12-3/TRBV12-4
j_gene: TRBJ2-7
d_gene: -
CDR3aa: CASSLEGSPSYNEQYF
CDR3nt: TGTGCCAGCAGTTTAGAGGGGAGCCCCTCTTACAATGAGCAGTACTTC

abundance: once
v_gene: TRBV20-1
j_gene: TRBJ1-2
d_gene: -
CDR3aa: CSARDTGQGIWGYTF
CDR3nt: TGCAGTGCTAGAGATACGGGGCAGGGTATCTGGGGCTACACCTTC

abundance: -
v_gene: TRBV20-1
j_gene: TRBJ2-5
d_gene: TRBD2
CDR3aa: CSARSGGLGDGETQYF
CDR3nt: TGCAGTGCTAGAAGCGGGGGTCTAGGAGATGGGGAGACCCAGTACTTC

abundance: many
v_gene: TRBV6-5
j_gene: TRBJ2-6
d_gene: -
CDR3aa: CASSPTGSGANVLTF
CDR3nt: TGTGCCAGCAGTCCAACTGGCTCTGGGGCCAACGTCCTGACTTTC

abundance: -
v_gene: TRBV3-1
j_gene: TRBJ2-2
d_gene: TRBD2
CDR3aa: CASSQVAGIANTGELFF
CDR3nt: TGTGCCAGCAGCCAAGTAGCGGGGATCGCGAACACCGGGGAGCTGTTTTTT

abundance: -
v_gene: TRBV9
j_gene: TRBJ2-7
d_gene: -
CDR3aa: CASSVHPLSNEQYF
CDR3nt: TGTGCCAGCAGCGTACACCCCCTGTCCAACGAGCAGTACTTC

abundance: few
v_gene: TRBV24-1
j_gene: TRBJ2-1
d_gene: -
CDR3aa: CATSDYNEQFF
CDR3nt: TGTGCCACCAGTGATTACAATGAGCAGTTCTTC